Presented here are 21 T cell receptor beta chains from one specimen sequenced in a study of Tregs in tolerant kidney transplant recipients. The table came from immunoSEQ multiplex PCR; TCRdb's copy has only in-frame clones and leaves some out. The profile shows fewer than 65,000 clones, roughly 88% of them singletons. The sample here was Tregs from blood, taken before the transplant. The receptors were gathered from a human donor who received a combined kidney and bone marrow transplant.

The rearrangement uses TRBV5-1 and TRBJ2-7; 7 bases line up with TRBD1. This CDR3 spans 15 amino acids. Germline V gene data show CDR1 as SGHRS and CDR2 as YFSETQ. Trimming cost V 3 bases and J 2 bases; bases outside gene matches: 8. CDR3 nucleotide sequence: TGCGCCAGCAGCTACAACGACAGGGCGGCCTACGAGCAGTACTTC. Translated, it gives CASSYNDRAAYEQYF.

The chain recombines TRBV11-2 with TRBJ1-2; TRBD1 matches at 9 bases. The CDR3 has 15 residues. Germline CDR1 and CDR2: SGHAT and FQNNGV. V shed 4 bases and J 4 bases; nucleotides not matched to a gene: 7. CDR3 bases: TGTGCCAGCAGCTCCCGGGACAGGGCCTTCTATGGCTACACCTTC. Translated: CASSSRDRAFYGYTF.

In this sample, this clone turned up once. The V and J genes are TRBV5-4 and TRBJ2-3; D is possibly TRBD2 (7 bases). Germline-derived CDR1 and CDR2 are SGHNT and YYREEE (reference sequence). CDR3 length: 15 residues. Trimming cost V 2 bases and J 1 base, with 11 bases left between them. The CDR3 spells CASSLGGERTDTQYF. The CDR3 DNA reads TGTGCCAGCAGCTTAGGGGGGGAGCGCACAGATACGCAGTATTTT.

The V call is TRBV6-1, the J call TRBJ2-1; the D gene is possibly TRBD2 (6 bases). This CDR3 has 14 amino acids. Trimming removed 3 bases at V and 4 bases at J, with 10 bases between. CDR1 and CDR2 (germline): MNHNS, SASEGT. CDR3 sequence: CASSERAGYNEQFF. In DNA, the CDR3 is TGTGCCAGCAGTGAGAGGGCGGGGTACAATGAGCAGTTCTTC.

The CDR3: CASSARDRANNSPLHF. CDR3 nucleotide sequence: TGTGCCAGCAGTGCTAGAGACAGGGCTAATAATTCACCCCTCCACTTT. The chain is built from TRBV6-1 and TRBJ1-6; 7 bases line up with TRBD1. The trim removed 4 bases at V and 5 bases at J, leaving 8 bases unmatched. There are 16 residues in the CDR3. Germline values: CDR1 MNHNS, CDR2 SASEGT.

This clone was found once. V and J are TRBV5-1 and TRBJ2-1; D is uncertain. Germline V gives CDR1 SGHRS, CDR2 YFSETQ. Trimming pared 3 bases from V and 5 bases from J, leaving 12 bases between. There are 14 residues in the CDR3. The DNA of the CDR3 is TGCGCCAGCAGCTGGTTGACGCTAAACAATGAGCAGTTCTTC. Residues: CASSWLTLNNEQFF. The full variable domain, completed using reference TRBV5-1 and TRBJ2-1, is KAGVTQTPRYLIKTRGQQVTLSCSPISGHRSVSWYQQTPGQGLQFLFEYFSETQRNKGNFPGRFSGRQFSNSRSEMNVSTLELGDSALYLCASSWLTLNNEQFFGPGTRLTVL.

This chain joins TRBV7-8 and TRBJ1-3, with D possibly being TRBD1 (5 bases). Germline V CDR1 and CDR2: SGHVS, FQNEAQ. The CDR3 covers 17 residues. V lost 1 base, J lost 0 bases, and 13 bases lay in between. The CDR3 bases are TGTGCCAGCAGCTTAGAGGGCAGGGCCTACTCTGGAAACACCATATATTTT. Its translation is CASSLEGRAYSGNTIYF.

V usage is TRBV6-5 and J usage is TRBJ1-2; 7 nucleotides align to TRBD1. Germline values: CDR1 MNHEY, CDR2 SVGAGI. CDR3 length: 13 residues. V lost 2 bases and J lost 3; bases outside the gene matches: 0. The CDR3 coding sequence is TGTGCCAGCAGTTACGGGACAGACTATGGCTACACCTTC. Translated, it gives CASSYGTDYGYTF.

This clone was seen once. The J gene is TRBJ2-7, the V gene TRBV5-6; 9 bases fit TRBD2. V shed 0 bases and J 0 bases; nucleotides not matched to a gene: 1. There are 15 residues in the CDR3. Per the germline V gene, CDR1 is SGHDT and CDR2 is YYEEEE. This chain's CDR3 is CASSLGLAASYEQYF. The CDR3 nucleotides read TGTGCCAGCAGCTTGGGACTAGCGGCCTCCTACGAGCAGTACTTC.

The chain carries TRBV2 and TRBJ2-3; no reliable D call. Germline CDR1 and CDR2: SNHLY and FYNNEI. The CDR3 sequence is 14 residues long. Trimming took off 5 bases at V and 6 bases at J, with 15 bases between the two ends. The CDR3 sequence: CASSPPPAWDTQYF. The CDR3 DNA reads TGTGCCAGCAGTCCCCCTCCTGCCTGGGATACGCAGTATTTT.

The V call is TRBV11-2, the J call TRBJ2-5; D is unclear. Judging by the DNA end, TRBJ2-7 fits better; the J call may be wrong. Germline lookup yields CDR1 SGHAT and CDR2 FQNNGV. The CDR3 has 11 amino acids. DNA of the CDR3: TGTGCCAGCAGCCTCGATCTCGAGCAGTACTTC. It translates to CASSLDLEQYF.

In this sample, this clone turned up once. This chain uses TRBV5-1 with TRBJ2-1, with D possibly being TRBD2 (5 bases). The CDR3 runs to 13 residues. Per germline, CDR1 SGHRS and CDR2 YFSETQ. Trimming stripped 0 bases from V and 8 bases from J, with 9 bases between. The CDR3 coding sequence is TGCGCCAGCAGCTTGGCCACGGGGTATGAGCAGTTCTTC. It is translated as CASSLATGYEQFF.

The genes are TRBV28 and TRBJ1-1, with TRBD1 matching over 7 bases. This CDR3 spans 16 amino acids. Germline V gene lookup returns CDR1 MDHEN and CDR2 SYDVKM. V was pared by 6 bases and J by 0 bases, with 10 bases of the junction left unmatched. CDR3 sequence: CASRLTRQGMNTEAFF. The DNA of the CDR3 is TGTGCCAGCAGACTCACCAGACAGGGTATGAACACTGAAGCTTTCTTT.

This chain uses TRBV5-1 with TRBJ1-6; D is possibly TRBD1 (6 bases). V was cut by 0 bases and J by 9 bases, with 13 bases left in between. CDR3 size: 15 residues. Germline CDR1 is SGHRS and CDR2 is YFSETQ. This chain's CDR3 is CASSLEAGVSSPLHF. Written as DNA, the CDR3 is TGCGCCAGCAGCTTGGAGGCAGGGGTTAGTTCACCCCTCCACTTT.

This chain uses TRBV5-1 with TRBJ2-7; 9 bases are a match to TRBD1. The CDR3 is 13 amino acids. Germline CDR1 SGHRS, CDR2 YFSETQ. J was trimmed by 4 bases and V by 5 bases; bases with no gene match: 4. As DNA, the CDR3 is TGCGCCAGCAGGGGGACAGGGAATTACGAGCAGTACTTC. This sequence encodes CASRGTGNYEQYF.

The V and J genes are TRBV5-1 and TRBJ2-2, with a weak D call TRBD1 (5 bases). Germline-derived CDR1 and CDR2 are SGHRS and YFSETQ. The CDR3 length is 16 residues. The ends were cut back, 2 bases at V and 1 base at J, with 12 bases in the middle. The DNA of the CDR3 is TGCGCCAGCAGCTTACGACAGATGATGAACACCGGGGAGCTGTTTTTT. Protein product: CASSLRQMMNTGELFF. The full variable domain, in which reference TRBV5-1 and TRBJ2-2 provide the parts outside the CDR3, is KAGVTQTPRYLIKTRGQQVTLSCSPISGHRSVSWYQQTPGQGLQFLFEYFSETQRNKGNFPGRFSGRQFSNSRSEMNVSTLELGDSALYLCASSLRQMMNTGELFFGEGSRLTVL.

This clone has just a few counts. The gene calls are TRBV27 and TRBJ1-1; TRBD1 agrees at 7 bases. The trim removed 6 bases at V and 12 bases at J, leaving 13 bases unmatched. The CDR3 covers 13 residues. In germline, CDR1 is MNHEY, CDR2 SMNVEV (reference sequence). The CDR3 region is CASRPGAQGGTFF. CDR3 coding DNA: TGTGCCAGCAGACCTGGAGCCCAGGGGGGTACTTTCTTT.

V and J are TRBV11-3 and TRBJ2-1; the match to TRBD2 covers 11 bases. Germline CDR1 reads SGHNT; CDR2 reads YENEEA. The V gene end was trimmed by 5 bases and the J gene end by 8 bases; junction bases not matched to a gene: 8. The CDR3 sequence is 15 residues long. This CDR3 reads CASSKGTSGGDEQFF. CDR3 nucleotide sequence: TGTGCCAGCAGCAAAGGGACTAGCGGTGGGGATGAGCAGTTCTTC.

The CDR3 sequence: CASSPSVREVVDTQYF. The CDR3 bases are TGTGCCAGCTCACCATCAGTCCGGGAGGTCGTAGATACGCAGTATTTT. The rearrangement links TRBV18 to TRBJ2-3; TRBD2 matches at 7 bases. Germline CDR1 is KGHSH and CDR2 is LQKENI. The CDR3 runs to 16 residues. J was trimmed by 5 bases and V by 2 bases; bases with no gene match: 10.

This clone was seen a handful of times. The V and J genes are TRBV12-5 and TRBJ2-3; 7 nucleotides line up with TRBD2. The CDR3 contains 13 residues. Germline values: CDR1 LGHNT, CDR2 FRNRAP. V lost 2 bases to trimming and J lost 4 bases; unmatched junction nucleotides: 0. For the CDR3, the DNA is TGTGCTAGTGGTTTGCGGGGGGCAGATACGCAGTATTTT. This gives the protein CASGLRGADTQYF.

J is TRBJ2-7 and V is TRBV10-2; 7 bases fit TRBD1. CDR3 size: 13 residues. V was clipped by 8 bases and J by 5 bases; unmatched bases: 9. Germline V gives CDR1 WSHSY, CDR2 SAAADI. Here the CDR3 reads CASEGAGLDEQYF. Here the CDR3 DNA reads TGCGCCAGCGAGGGGGCTGGATTGGACGAGCAGTACTTC.